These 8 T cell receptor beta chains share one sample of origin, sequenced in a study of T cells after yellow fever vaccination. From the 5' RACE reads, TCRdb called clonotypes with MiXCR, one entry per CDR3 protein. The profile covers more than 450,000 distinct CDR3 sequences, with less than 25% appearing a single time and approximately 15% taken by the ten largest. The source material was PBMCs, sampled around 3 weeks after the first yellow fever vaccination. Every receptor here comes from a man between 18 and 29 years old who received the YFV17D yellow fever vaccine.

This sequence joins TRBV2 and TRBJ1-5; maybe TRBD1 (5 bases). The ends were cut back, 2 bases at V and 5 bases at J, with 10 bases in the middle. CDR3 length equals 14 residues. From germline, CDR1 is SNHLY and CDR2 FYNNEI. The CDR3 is CASSEQTDDQPQHF. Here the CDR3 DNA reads TGTGCCAGCAGTGAACAGACAGATGATCAGCCCCAGCATTTT.

The CDR3 nucleotides read TGTGCCAGCACTTCCGGGGACAGGGGTTCACCCCTCCACTTT. Its protein is CASTSGDRGSPLHF. This rearrangement joins TRBV7-2 to TRBJ1-6; 10 positions match TRBD1. From germline, CDR1 is SGHTA and CDR2 FQGNSA. The V gene end was trimmed by 7 bases and the J gene end by 9 bases; junction bases not matched to a gene: 6. The CDR3 contains 14 residues.

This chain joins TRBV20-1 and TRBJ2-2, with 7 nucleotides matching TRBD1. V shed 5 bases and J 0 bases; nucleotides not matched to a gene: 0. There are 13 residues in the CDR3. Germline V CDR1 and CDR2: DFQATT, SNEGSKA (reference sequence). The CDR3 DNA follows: TGCAGTGCTGGGACAGCGAACACCGGGGAGCTGTTTTTT. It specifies CSAGTANTGELFF.

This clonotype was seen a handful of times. The CDR3 DNA is TGTGCCAGTAGTCCGGGGACCTGGCCCTACGAGCAGTACGTC. Its protein is CASSPGTWPYEQYV. The chain couples TRBV19 to TRBJ2-7, with D perhaps given as TRBD1 or TRBD2 (5 bases each). Germline V gene lookup returns CDR1 LNHDA and CDR2 SQIVND (reference sequence). With 5 bases removed from V and 2 bases from J, the gap between germline ends came to 13 bases. CDR3 length equals 14 residues.

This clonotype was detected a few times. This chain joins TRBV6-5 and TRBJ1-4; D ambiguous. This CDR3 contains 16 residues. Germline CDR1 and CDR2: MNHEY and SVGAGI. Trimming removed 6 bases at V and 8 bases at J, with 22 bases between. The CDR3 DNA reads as TGTGCCAGCAGCCCCGGACCGGGCCCTGGTAGGGAAAAACTGTTTTTT. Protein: CASSPGPGPGREKLFF.

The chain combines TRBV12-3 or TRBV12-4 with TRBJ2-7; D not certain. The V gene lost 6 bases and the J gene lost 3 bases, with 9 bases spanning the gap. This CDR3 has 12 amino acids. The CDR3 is CASSPDRYEQYF. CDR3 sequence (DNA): TGTGCCAGCAGCCCAGACCGCTACGAGCAGTACTTC.

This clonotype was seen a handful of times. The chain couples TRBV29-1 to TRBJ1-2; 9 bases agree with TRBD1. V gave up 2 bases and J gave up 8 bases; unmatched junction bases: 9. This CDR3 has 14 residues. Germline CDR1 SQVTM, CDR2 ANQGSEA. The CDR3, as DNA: TGCAGCGTTGAATCGGGGACAGGGTCGAGGGGCTACACCTTC. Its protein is CSVESGTGSRGYTF.

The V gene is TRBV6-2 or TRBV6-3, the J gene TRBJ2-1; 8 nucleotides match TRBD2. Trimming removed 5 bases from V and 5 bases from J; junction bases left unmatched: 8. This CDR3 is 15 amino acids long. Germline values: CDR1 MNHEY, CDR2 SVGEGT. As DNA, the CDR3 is TGTGCCAGCAGTCTCGTTATTAGCGGGGACAATGAGCAGTTCTTC. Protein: CASSLVISGDNEQFF.